A single T cell receptor (beta chain) is shown here with its context. Sample donors were healthy Caucasian individuals that came from Russia, aged roughly 6 to 100. The V segment lost 0 bases and the J segment 6 bases; nucleotides outside the gene matches: 6. Germline V gene lookup returns CDR1 SEHNR and CDR2 FQNEAQ (reference sequence). The CDR3 loop spans 15 amino acids. It was with a sample-barcoded 5' primer and a J-beta primer mix that a second PCR of roughly 7 to 12 cycles was run. The authors tagged each cDNA molecule using a template-switch adaptor with 12 random nucleotides. A minimum of 2.5 million CDR3-containing paired-end reads was obtained for each sample. TCRdb re-called the 5' RACE reads through MiXCR, storing one row per CDR3 protein. Of some 930,000 distinct CDR3 sequences in the sample, approximately 32% are singletons; the top ten hold more than 8.5%. The source of the sample is a study of blood T cells in healthy people across ages.

The same data also contributed to another study, on T cells of mothers and their children.

The V call is TRBV7-9, the J call TRBJ1-2; the match to TRBD1 covers 8 bases. This TCR came from a woman aged 40 to 55 in good health. The specimen was blood. CDR3 sequence: CASSLARQGADGYTF. CDR3 DNA: TGTGCCAGCAGCTTAGCGCGGCAGGGGGCGGATGGCTACACCTTC. The complete variable domain, with remaining parts taken from reference TRBV7-9 and TRBJ1-2, reads DTGVSQNPRHKITKRGQNVTFRCDPISEHNRLYWYRQTLGQGPEFLTYFQNEAQLEKSRLLSDRFSAERPKGSFSTLEIQRTEQGDSAMYLCASSLARQGADGYTFGSGTRLTVV.